The T cell receptor (beta chain) described here comes from a study of OX40 agonist ivuxolimab in advanced cancers. Overall study findings and caveats: Some nonresponders additionally presented with little normalized T-cell clonal expansion.

The CDR3 consists of 13 residues. V shed 8 bases and J 7 bases; nucleotides not matched to a gene: 7. Germline V gives CDR1 MNHEY, CDR2 SMNVEV (reference sequence). TCRdb's copy holds only in-frame clones and misses some; the assay was immunoSEQ multiplex PCR. The table has more than 55,000 clones, over 75% seen once. At baseline, cycle 4 day 1, and cycle 7 day 1, blood was sampled. Points on this clone: What it binds is not known.

The specimen comprised CD4+ or CD8+ T cells sorted from blood, sampled in a trial of the OX40 agonist ivuxolimab. V is TRBV27 and J is TRBJ1-5, with 8 bases fitting TRBD1. This TCR came from an adult with an advanced solid tumor such as melanoma, head and neck, liver or kidney cancer. The CDR3 loop reads CASAKDRGQPQHF. CDR3 bases: TGTGCCAGCGCTAAAGACAGGGGACAGCCCCAGCATTTT.